This TCR beta chain was sequenced in a study of blood T cell repertoires in COVID-19. The CDR3 contains 15 residues. V lost 0 bases, J lost 4 bases, and 10 bases lay in between. The germline V gene encodes CDR1 SGHDT and CDR2 YYEEEE. Assay used: immunoSEQ multiplex PCR; TCRdb lists only in-frame clones, some missing. The table has roughly 250,000 clones, about nine tenths seen once. This clonotype was sampled from a woman in her 30s with acute COVID-19. Sequencing was performed on PBMCs or T cells enriched from blood (not recorded which). J is TRBJ1-4 and V is TRBV5-6; TRBD1 is a possible D gene (5 bases). Written as DNA, the CDR3 is TGTGCCAGCAGCTTGGAGGGGTTGAATAATGAAAAACTGTTTTTT. It yields the protein CASSLEGLNNEKLFF.